The clone carrying this T cell receptor beta chain was seen ten or more times. Its target is unknown. This sample is part of a study of breast tumors, draining lymph nodes, adjacent tissues. Study observations and caveats: That most tumor T cells come from lymph nodes remained unproven. Tumor repertoires ranked between lymph nodes and nontumor tissue in diversity, with V and J gene preferences. Tumor and nontumor repertoires were significantly more similar in luminal-like than in basal-like breast cancer.

Axillary draining lymph nodes of breast cancer patients supplied the node samples. A single record per CDR3 protein comes from TCRdb applying MiXCR to the multiplex PCR reads. In the table there are about 270,000 distinct CDR3 sequences, 30% to 35% of which are singletons. V dropped 0 bases and J dropped 1 base, with 10 bases sitting between them. This CDR3 has 15 residues. Looked up from germline, CDR1 is SGHAT and CDR2 is FQNNGV. This receptor was taken from a female donor with breast cancer. Some clones in this sample may be carry-over from other donors' samples. Sequences were obtained from axillary lymph node tissue. This chain uses TRBV11-2 with TRBJ2-7, with a possible D match to TRBD1 (5 bases). The CDR3, as DNA: TGTGCCAGCAGCTTAGATCGCGGACAATCCTACGAGCAGTACTTC. Residues: CASSLDRGQSYEQYF.